The TCR beta chain described here comes from a study of blood T cells in healthy people across ages. Aged roughly 6 to 90, donors were systemically healthy Caucasians from Russia. This CDR3 is 12 amino acids long. With V trimmed by 10 bases and J by 7 bases, 9 bases remained unmatched. Germline V gives CDR1 LNHDA, CDR2 SQIVND (reference sequence). With regard to this clonotype: Given a much more abundant clone one base away, this may be a read error.

The second PCR ran roughly 6 to 12 cycles with a sample-barcoded 5' primer and J-beta primers. TCRdb called the 5' RACE reads again in MiXCR, with one record for every CDR3 protein. This sample has 630,000 or so distinct CDR3 sequences; about a third occur once, and the top ten carry 15%. Sequenced: blood. This sequence joins TRBV19 and TRBJ1-2; 7 bases are shared with TRBD1. The TCR originated in a woman over 75 in good health. Here the CDR3 DNA reads TGTGCCACCCCGACAGGGCCGGGTGGCTACACCTTC. Its protein product is CATPTGPGGYTF.